This is a list of T cell receptor beta chains from one sample in a study of blood T cell repertoires in COVID-19. This table comes from immunoSEQ multiplex PCR, and its TCRdb copy is limited to in-frame clones, with some not included. The table lists roughly 190,000 clones, about 88% of them singletons. The sample comprised PBMCs or T cells enriched from blood (not recorded which). Every receptor here comes from a woman between 40 and 55 years old in a cohort exposed to, infected with or recovered from COVID-19 (not recorded which). CDR3s include the opening cysteine and the closing phenylalanine or tryptophan. A D gene is named only where the DNA matches it firmly. Rows give clone size only sometimes, using once, few, many, or a class for an expanded clone.

size	J	D	V	DNA	CDR3
once	TRBJ1-4	-	TRBV19	TGTGCCAGTAGTAACTCTTGGGCCGCAACTAATGAAAAACTGTTTTTT	CASSNSWAATNEKLFF
-	TRBJ1-3	TRBD1	TRBV4-3	TGCGCCAGCAGCCTACAACAGGGGGCAACTGGAAACACCATATATTTT	CASSLQQGATGNTIYF
-	TRBJ1-1	-	TRBV5-4	TGTGCCAGCATGGGAGGGAATGAAGCTTTCTTT	CASMGGNEAFF
-	TRBJ2-4	-	TRBV27	TGTGCCAGCACTCCCGGGACACCCAAAAACATTCAGTACTTC	CASTPGTPKNIQYF
-	TRBJ2-1	TRBD2	TRBV7-9	TGTGCCAGCAGCCCCCCCCAGGGAAGCGGGGGACCTCATTGGGAGCAGTTCTTC	CASSPPQGSGGPHWEQFF
-	TRBJ1-4	-	TRBV3-1/TRBV3-2	TGTGCCAGCAGCCAAGAATATCGGTTAAGGACAGAAAAAGAAAAACTGTTTTTT	CASSQEYRLRTEKEKLFF
-	TRBJ2-1	TRBD2	TRBV5-4	TGTGCCAGCAGCTCCGGACTAGCGGTCAATGAGCAGTTCTTC	CASSSGLAVNEQFF
-	TRBJ1-4	-	TRBV4-1	TGCGCCAGCAGCCAAGTGTTAAGGGAGGGGAGGGAAAAACTGTTTTTT	CASSQVLREGREKLFF
-	TRBJ1-1	TRBD1	TRBV7-2	TGTGCCAGCAGCTGGGGACAGGGTCTAGGGAACACTGAAGCTTTCTTT	CASSWGQGLGNTEAFF
-	TRBJ1-1	-	TRBV4-1	TGCGCCAGCAGCCAAGTCAATTCGAACACTGAAGCTTTCTTT	CASSQVNSNTEAFF
-	TRBJ2-1	TRBD1	TRBV7-8	TGTGCCAGCAGCACCGGGACAGGGGTACAGGAGCAGTTCTTC	CASSTGTGVQEQFF
-	TRBJ2-7	-	TRBV2	TGTGCCAGCAGTGAAGCCCCAGGGGTTGCATCGTACGAGCAGTACTTC	CASSEAPGVASYEQYF
few	TRBJ2-1	TRBD2	TRBV4-1	TGCGCCAGCAGCCCCCAGCGGGGTGACAATGAGCAGTTCTTC	CASSPQRGDNEQFF
-	TRBJ1-2	TRBD1	TRBV5-4	TGTGCCAGCAGCCCTGGGACAGCCCGGTTTGGGAACTATGGCTACACCTTC	CASSPGTARFGNYGYTF
-	TRBJ2-7	TRBD2	TRBV7-8	TGTGCCAGCAGCTCCAGACCGGGACTAGGACCCGTAAACTCCTACGAGCAGTACTTC	CASSSRPGLGPVNSYEQYF
-	TRBJ1-1	-	TRBV18	TGTGCCAGCTCACCGGACAGAAGCAAAATGAACACTGAAGCTTTCTTT	CASSPDRSKMNTEAFF
-	TRBJ2-3	TRBD2	TRBV3-1/TRBV3-2	TGTGCCAGCAGCCAAGAGGTTGGTAGCGGGGGGGCCGTGGATACGCAGTATTTT	CASSQEVGSGGAVDTQYF
-	TRBJ1-1	-	TRBV19	TGTGCCAGTAGTATCCCTGGAGGGAACACTGAAGCTTTCTTT	CASSIPGGNTEAFF
-	TRBJ2-4	TRBD1	TRBV19	TGTGCCAGTAGTTCCGGACAGGGGGCTGATTTTAACATTCAGTACTTC	CASSSGQGADFNIQYF
-	TRBJ1-2	-	TRBV7-8	TGTGCCAGCAGCTCCTTAGGGGACCGGGGGGGAGGCTACACCTTC	CASSSLGDRGGGYTF
-	TRBJ2-7	TRBD1	TRBV28	TGTGCCAGCAGTGGGGACAGGGAGACCTACGAGCAGTACTTC	CASSGDRETYEQYF
-	TRBJ1-2	TRBD1	TRBV15	TGTGCCACCAGCAGAGTTTTGGGACAGATCTATGGCTACACCTTC	CATSRVLGQIYGYTF
-	TRBJ2-1	TRBD2	TRBV5-4	TGTGCCAGCAGCGGTAGCGGGGGCCACAATGAGCAGTTCTTC	CASSGSGGHNEQFF